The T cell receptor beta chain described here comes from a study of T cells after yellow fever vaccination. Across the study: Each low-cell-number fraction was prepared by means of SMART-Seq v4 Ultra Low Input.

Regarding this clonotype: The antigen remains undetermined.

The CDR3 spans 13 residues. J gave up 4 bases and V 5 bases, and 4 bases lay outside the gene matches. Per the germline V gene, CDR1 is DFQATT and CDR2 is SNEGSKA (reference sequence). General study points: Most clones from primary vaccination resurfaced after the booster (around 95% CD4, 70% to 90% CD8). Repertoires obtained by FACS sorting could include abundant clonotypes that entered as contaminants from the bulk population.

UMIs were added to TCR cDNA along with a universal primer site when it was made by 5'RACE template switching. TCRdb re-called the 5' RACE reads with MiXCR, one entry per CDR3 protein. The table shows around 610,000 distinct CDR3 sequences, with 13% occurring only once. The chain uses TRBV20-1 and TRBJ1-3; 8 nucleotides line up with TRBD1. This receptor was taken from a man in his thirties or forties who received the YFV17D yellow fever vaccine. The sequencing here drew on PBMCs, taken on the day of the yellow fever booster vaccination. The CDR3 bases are TGCAGTGCTCCGGGGACAGGCGGAAACACCATATATTTT. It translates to CSAPGTGGNTIYF.